These 22 T cell receptor beta chains share one sample of origin, sequenced in a study of T cells in tuberculosis. The repertoire was sequenced with immunoSEQ multiplex PCR; TCRdb's copy has only in-frame clones and lacks some. The sample contains around 30,000 clones, about 90% of which appear only once. Described time point: new active TB diagnosis, blood taken before or within 7 days of starting treatment. Sequencing was performed on PBMCs, taken at tuberculosis diagnosis. The source is an adult with tuberculosis.

The chain couples TRBV30 to TRBJ1-6; D remains ambiguous. Germline CDR1 reads GTSNPN; CDR2 reads SVGIG (reference sequence). This CDR3 region has 18 residues. V was pared by 1 base and J by 0 bases, with 16 bases between. CDR3 in amino acids: CAWSDRRVPSSYNSPLHF. CDR3 nucleotide sequence: TGTGCCTGGAGTGATCGCCGGGTACCTAGCTCCTATAATTCACCCCTCCACTTT.

This clone was seen once. V gene TRBV5-1 combines with J gene TRBJ1-2, with TRBD1 matching over 7 bases. Germline CDR1 SGHRS, CDR2 YFSETQ. With 1 base clipped from V and 4 bases from J, the junction kept 4 bases outside the gene matches. The CDR3 is 14 amino acids. The DNA of the CDR3 is TGCGCCAGCAGCTTGTCGACAGGGATCTATGGCTACACCTTC. It codes for CASSLSTGIYGYTF.

The chain employs TRBV2 and TRBJ1-1; D call uncertain. V shed 4 bases and J shed 11 bases, with 8 bases lying between them. The CDR3 consists of 10 residues. CDR1 and CDR2 from the germline V gene are SNHLY and FYNNEI. The DNA for the CDR3 is TGTGCCAGCAGTGTAATTGCGGCTTTCTTT. Translation gives CASSVIAAFF.

The V and J genes are TRBV19 and TRBJ2-5, with D maybe TRBD2 (5 bases). The CDR3 length is 14 residues. From germline, CDR1 is LNHDA and CDR2 SQIVND (reference sequence). V was pared by 4 bases and J by 5 bases, with 14 bases between. This CDR3 is CASSTRRGDETQYF. CDR3 nucleotide sequence: TGTGCCAGTAGTACCCGACGGGGAGATGAGACCCAGTACTTC.

The chain couples TRBV9 to TRBJ1-2; a possible D gene is TRBD1 (5 bases). The V end was cut by 1 base, the J end by 3 bases, with 13 bases between. This CDR3 comprises 15 residues. CDR1 and CDR2 from the germline V gene are SGDLS and YYNGEE. CDR3 sequence (DNA): TGTGCCAGCAGCGTATCAGGGCAGGAAGACTATGGCTACACCTTC. This codes for CASSVSGQEDYGYTF.

The chain is built from TRBV7-2 and TRBJ1-4; no reliable D call. Germline-derived CDR1 and CDR2 are SGHTA and FQGNSA. The CDR3 sequence is 16 residues long. V was shortened by 9 bases and J by 3 bases, with 20 bases between the two germline ends. For the CDR3, the DNA is TGTGCCAGTCGGGTATCTTTTGGCTCTGCTAATGAAAAACTGTTTTTT. Amino acids: CASRVSFGSANEKLFF.

This clone appeared once. The chain employs TRBV9 and TRBJ2-3, with 9 bases aligning to TRBD1. The V segment lost 4 bases and the J segment 0 bases; nucleotides outside the gene matches: 3. CDR1 SGDLS and CDR2 YYNGEE come from the germline V gene. The CDR3 sequence is 15 residues long. CDR3 protein: CASSTGTGSTDTQYF. The CDR3 coding sequence is TGTGCCAGCAGCACGGGGACAGGGAGCACAGATACGCAGTATTTT.

This chain joins TRBV5-5 and TRBJ2-7; D perhaps matches TRBD2 (5 bases). Germline CDR1 is SGHKS and CDR2 is YYEKEE (reference sequence). Trimming removed 1 base at V and 3 bases at J, with 11 bases between. This CDR3 has 14 amino acids. The CDR3, as DNA: TGTGCCAGCAGCTTGTATCTGGGAGACTACGAGCAGTACTTC. This codes for CASSLYLGDYEQYF.

The V and J genes are TRBV20-1 and TRBJ2-7; 7 bases fit TRBD1. The trim removed 5 bases at V and 6 bases at J, leaving 4 bases unmatched. From germline, CDR1 is DFQATT and CDR2 SNEGSKA (reference sequence). This CDR3 region has 11 residues. CDR3: CSAATGSEQYF. CDR3 coding DNA: TGCAGTGCTGCGACAGGGTCCGAGCAGTACTTC.

The V gene is TRBV5-5, the J gene TRBJ2-3, with 9 bases fitting TRBD1. Germline V CDR1 and CDR2: SGHKS, YYEKEE (reference sequence). V was clipped by 4 bases and J by 4 bases; unmatched bases: 7. This CDR3 is built from 15 residues. The CDR3 sequence is CASSPGTGIADTQYF. The CDR3 bases are TGTGCCAGCAGCCCCGGGACAGGGATCGCAGATACGCAGTATTTT.

The chain uses TRBV7-2 and TRBJ2-2; the D gene is possibly TRBD2 (7 bases). The CDR3 extends over 15 amino acids. CDR1 is SGHTA, CDR2 FQGNSA, per germline. Trimming pared 3 bases from V and 4 bases from J, leaving 12 bases between. The CDR3 nucleotides are TGTGCCAGCAGCTTGCAGGGGAGGGGCACCGGGGAGCTGTTTTTT. Protein product: CASSLQGRGTGELFF.

The rearrangement uses TRBV7-8 and TRBJ2-1, with 9 bases identical to TRBD2. The V gene end was trimmed by 2 bases and the J gene end by 5 bases; junction bases not matched to a gene: 10. Germline V gene lookup returns CDR1 SGHVS and CDR2 FQNEAQ. The CDR3 sequence is 17 residues long. CDR3 nucleotides: TGTGCCAGCAGCTTAAAAGCGGCGGGAGGGGCGAACAATGAGCAGTTCTTC. As protein: CASSLKAAGGANNEQFF.

This clone has a handful of counts. The chain carries TRBV10-1 and TRBJ1-5; D gene unclear. V dropped 2 bases and J dropped 5 bases, with 7 bases sitting between them. Germline V gene lookup returns CDR1 WNHNN and CDR2 SYGVQD (reference sequence). The CDR3 contains 13 residues. CDR3 nucleotide sequence: TGCGCCAGCAGTGAGACTAGGGATCAGCCCCAGCATTTT. This encodes CASSETRDQPQHF.

This chain links TRBV10-2 with TRBJ2-1, with D possibly being TRBD1 (6 bases). From germline, CDR1 is WSHSY and CDR2 SAAADI. The length of the CDR3 is 12 residues. The germline V and J ends were trimmed by 6 bases and 7 bases, with 10 bases remaining between them. The CDR3 spells CASRQGWNEQFF. DNA of the CDR3: TGCGCCAGCAGACAGGGTTGGAATGAGCAGTTCTTC.

The CDR3 loop reads CASSLRGPSTDTQYF. CDR3 bases: TGTGCCAGCAGTCTCCGCGGCCCTAGCACAGATACGCAGTATTTT. The rearrangement uses TRBV6-1 and TRBJ2-3, with D hard to call. The CDR3 covers 15 residues. Trimming pared 5 bases from V and 0 bases from J, leaving 12 bases between. Germline V gives CDR1 MNHNS, CDR2 SASEGT.

The chain combines TRBV19 with TRBJ2-3, with D possibly being TRBD1 (6 bases). Germline V gives CDR1 LNHDA, CDR2 SQIVND (reference sequence). The CDR3 extends over 14 amino acids. Trimming left V 4 bases short and J 5 bases short, with 13 bases between. CDR3 loop: CASSTWGREDTQYF. CDR3 DNA: TGTGCCAGTAGTACGTGGGGGCGCGAAGATACGCAGTATTTT.

The chain combines TRBV7-9 with TRBJ1-2; 9 bases map to TRBD1. Germline V gives CDR1 SEHNR, CDR2 FQNEAQ (reference sequence). The CDR3 sequence is 15 residues long. With 2 bases clipped from V and 7 bases from J, the junction kept 8 bases outside the gene matches. CDR3 in DNA: TGTGCCAGCAGCTTAATGGAGGGACAGGGAGGTGGCTACACCTTC. Its translation: CASSLMEGQGGGYTF.

The gene calls are TRBV2 and TRBJ2-1; a possible D gene is TRBD2 (7 bases). V was shortened by 4 bases and J by 3 bases, with 16 bases between the two germline ends. This CDR3 contains 16 residues. Germline CDR1 SNHLY, CDR2 FYNNEI. The CDR3 bases are TGTGCCAGCAGTGGCTCTAGGGGGGGACTCTACAATGAGCAGTTCTTC. It translates to CASSGSRGGLYNEQFF.

This chain links TRBV10-3 with TRBJ1-2; D ambiguous. The CDR3 totals 11 residues. CDR1 is ENHRY and CDR2 is SYGVKD in the germline V gene. V lost 4 bases to trimming and J lost 5 bases, with 5 bases between them. CDR3 region: CAISGTYGYTF. The CDR3 DNA reads as TGTGCCATCAGTGGGACTTATGGCTACACCTTC.

This chain uses TRBV6-1 with TRBJ2-7; TRBD2 matches 8 bases. The CDR3 has 15 residues. The germline gives CDR1 MNHNS, CDR2 SASEGT. V lost 7 bases and J lost 2; bases outside the gene matches: 10. DNA for the CDR3: TGTGCCAGCAATAAGAGCGGGAGTAACGCCTACGAGCAGTACTTC. Its translation: CASNKSGSNAYEQYF.

The chain links TRBV5-1 to TRBJ2-3; tentatively, D is TRBD2 (6 bases). The CDR3 extends over 15 amino acids. Trimming removed 1 base from V and 1 base from J, with 10 bases in between. CDR1 and CDR2 from the germline V gene are SGHRS and YFSETQ. CDR3 coding DNA: TGCGCCAGCAGCTTGTTGGGCGGGGGCACAGATACGCAGTATTTT. It translates to CASSLLGGGTDTQYF.

V is TRBV21-1 and J is TRBJ2-7; the DNA was not compared with TRBD2, the D call given in the table. TRBV21-1 is termed a pseudogene. The CDR3 totals 14 residues. The CDR3 DNA is TGTGCCAGCAGCAATGAGGGCCGGTCCTTCGAGCAGTACTTC. Translation gives CASSNEGRSFEQYF.